This T cell receptor (beta chain) was captured by sequencing in a study of shared clonotypes between healthy human individuals. Study context: Each donor contributed plates that comprised three CD4 naive, three CD4 memory, two CD8 naive and one CD8 memory. The study, taken as a whole, reports: Against clonotypes common to all four donors, non-shared ones had lower generation probabilities.

This was a deep-level run. Assay: immunoSEQ multiplex PCR; the TCRdb copy retains only in-frame clones and omits some. The table has hundreds of thousands of clones, 85% to 95% seen once. Naive CD8 populations comprised CD45RO-negative cells positively selected for CCR7, excluding terminally differentiated effector memory CD45RA+ cells. Donors included only healthy HIV-negative adults lacking recent acute infections or vaccinations. Details on this clone: Its target is unknown.

The sequence was obtained from a woman aged 25 to 39 in good health. Sequences were obtained from naive CD8+ T cells sorted from blood.

CDR3 region: CASIPQGLGDTQYF. The CDR3 coding sequence is TGTGCCAGCATTCCCCAGGGGCTTGGGGATACGCAGTATTTT. The gene calls are TRBV28 and TRBJ2-3, with a weak D call TRBD1 (6 bases). Germline V lookup: CDR1 MDHEN, CDR2 SYDVKM. Trimming removed 7 bases at V and 6 bases at J, with 17 bases between. This CDR3 is built from 14 residues.